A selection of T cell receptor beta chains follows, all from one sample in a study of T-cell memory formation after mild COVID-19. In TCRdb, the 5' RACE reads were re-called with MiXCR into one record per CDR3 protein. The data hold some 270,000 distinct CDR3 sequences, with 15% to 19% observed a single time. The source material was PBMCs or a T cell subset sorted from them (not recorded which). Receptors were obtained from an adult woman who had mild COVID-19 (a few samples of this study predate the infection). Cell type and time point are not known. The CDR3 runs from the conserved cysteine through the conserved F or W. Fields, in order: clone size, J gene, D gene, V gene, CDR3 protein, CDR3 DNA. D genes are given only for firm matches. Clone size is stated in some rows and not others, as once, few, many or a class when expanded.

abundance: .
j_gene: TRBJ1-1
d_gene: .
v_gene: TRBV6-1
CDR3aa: CASRGARGVAEAFF
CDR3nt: TGTGCCAGCAGGGGAGCGAGGGGAGTCGCTGAAGCTTTCTTT

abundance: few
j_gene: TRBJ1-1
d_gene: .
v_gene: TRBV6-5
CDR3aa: CASRGLMVNTEAFF
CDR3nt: TGTGCCAGCCGAGGACTGATGGTGAACACTGAAGCTTTCTTT

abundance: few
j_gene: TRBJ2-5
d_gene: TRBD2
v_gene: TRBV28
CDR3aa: CASSVAGGMETQYF
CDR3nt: TGTGCCAGCAGTGTAGCGGGAGGCATGGAGACCCAGTACTTC

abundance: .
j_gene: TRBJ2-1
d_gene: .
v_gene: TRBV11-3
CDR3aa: CASSPTYGNEQFF
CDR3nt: TGTGCCAGCAGCCCGACTTACGGCAATGAGCAGTTCTTC

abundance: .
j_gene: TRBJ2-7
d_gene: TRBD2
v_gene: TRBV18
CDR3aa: CASSPGLADSYEQYF
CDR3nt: TGTGCCAGCTCTCCCGGACTAGCGGATTCCTACGAGCAGTACTTC

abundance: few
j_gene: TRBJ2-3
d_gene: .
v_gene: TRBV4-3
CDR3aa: CASSQDRASPDTQYF
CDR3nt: TGCGCCAGCAGCCAAGATCGGGCCAGCCCAGATACGCAGTATTTT

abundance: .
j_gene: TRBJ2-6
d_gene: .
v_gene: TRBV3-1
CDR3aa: CAIRLRTAGSGANVLTF
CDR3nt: TGTGCCATCAGACTTAGGACAGCCGGCTCTGGGGCCAACGTCCTGACTTTC

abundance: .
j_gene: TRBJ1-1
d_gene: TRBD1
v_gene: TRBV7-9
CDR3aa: CASSFTDRATEAFF
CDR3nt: TGTGCCAGCAGCTTCACGGACAGGGCCACTGAAGCTTTCTTT

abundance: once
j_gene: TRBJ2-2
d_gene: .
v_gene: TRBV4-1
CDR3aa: CASSLRTEGTGELFF
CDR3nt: TGCGCCAGCAGCCTCAGGACGGAGGGCACCGGGGAGCTGTTTTTT

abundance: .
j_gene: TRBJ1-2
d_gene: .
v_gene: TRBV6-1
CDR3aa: CASSEVGSDGYTF
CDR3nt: TGTGCCAGCAGTGAAGTAGGGTCGGATGGCTACACCTTC

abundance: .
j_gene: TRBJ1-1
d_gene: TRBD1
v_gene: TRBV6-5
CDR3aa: CASSDRGNTEAFF
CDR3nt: TGTGCCAGCAGTGACAGGGGGAACACTGAAGCTTTCTTT

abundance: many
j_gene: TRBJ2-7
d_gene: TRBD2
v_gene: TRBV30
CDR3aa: CASEPGLAGSTGYEQYF
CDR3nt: TGTGCCTCGGAGCCGGGACTAGCGGGAAGTACGGGCTACGAGCAGTACTTC

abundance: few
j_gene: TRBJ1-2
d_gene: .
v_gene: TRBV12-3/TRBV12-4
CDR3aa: CASSSVKPALYGYTF
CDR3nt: TGTGCCAGCAGCTCGGTAAAGCCTGCTCTCTATGGCTACACCTTC

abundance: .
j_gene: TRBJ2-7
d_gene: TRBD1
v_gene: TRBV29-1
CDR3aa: CSVRDSLPYEQYF
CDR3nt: TGCAGCGTTAGGGACAGCCTGCCCTACGAGCAGTACTTC

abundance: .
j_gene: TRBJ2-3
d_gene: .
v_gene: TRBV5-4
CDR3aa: CASSQKTGTSRTDTQYF
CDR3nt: TGTGCCAGCAGCCAAAAAACCGGGACCTCCCGCACAGATACGCAGTATTTT

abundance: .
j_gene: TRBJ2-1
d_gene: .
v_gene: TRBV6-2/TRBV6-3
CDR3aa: CASSYTGLVSPSQFF
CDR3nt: TGTGCCAGCAGTTACACCGGCCTCGTGAGCCCCAGTCAGTTCTTC

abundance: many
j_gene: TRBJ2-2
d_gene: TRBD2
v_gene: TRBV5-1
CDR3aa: CASSLWGTSSIGELFF
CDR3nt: TGCGCCAGCAGCTTGTGGGGGACTAGCTCGATCGGGGAGCTGTTTTTT

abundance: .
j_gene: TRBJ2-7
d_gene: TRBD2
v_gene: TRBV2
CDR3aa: CASTGPGLAGYKEQYF
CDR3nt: TGTGCCAGCACCGGGCCGGGACTAGCGGGTTATAAGGAGCAGTACTTC

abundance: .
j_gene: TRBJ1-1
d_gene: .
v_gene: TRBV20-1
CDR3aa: CSATPTGRNTEAFF
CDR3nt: TGCAGTGCCACGCCGACAGGAAGGAACACTGAAGCTTTCTTT

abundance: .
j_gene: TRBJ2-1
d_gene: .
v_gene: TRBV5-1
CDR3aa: CASSLRPPTDDHLHNEQFF
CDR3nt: TGCGCCAGCAGCCTTCGCCCACCGACAGACGACCATCTACACAATGAGCAGTTCTTC

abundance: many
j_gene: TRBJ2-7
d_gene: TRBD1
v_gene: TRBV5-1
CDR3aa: CASSGTGVLYEQYF
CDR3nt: TGCGCCAGCAGCGGGACAGGGGTCTTGTACGAGCAGTACTTC

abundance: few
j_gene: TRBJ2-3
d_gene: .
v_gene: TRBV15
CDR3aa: CATSMRQTSTDTQYF
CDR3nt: TGTGCCACCAGCATGAGACAAACTAGCACAGATACGCAGTATTTT

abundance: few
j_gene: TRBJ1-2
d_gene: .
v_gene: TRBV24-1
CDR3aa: CATSSDGYTF
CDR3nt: TGTGCCACCAGCTCGGATGGCTACACCTTC

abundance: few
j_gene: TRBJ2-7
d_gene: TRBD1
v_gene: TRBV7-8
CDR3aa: CASSQTSGQSYEQYF
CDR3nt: TGTGCCAGCAGCCAGACCTCGGGACAGTCCTACGAGCAGTACTTC

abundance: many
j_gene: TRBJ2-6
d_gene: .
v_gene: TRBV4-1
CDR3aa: CASSQVGRTVSGANVLTF
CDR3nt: TGCGCCAGCAGCCAAGTGGGACGGACAGTCTCTGGGGCCAACGTCCTGACTTTC

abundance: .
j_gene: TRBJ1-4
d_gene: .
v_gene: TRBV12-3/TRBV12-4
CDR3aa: CASSKMENEKLFF
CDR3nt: TGTGCCAGCAGCAAAATGGAGAATGAAAAACTGTTTTTT

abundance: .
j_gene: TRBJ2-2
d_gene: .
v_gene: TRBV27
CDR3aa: CASPTGELFF
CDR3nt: TGTGCCAGCCCGACCGGGGAGCTGTTTTTT

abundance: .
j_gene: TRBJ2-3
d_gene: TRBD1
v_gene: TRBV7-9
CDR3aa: CASSLVRRQGVADTQYF
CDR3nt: TGTGCCAGCAGCTTAGTCCGCCGACAGGGAGTGGCAGATACGCAGTATTTT

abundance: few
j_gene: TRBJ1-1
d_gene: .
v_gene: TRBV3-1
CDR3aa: CASSKRPGQNTEAFF
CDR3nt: TGTGCCAGCAGCAAAAGACCCGGACAGAACACTGAAGCTTTCTTT

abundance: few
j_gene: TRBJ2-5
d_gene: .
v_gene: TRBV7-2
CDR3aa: CASSKDREGTQYF
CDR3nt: TGTGCCAGCAGCAAGGACAGGGAGGGGACCCAGTACTTC

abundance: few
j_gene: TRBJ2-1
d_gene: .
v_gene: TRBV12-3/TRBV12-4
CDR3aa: CASTIGQNEQFF
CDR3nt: TGTGCCAGCACCATCGGACAGAATGAGCAGTTCTTC

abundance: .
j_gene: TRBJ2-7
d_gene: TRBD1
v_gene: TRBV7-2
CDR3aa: CASSFQGALGEQYF
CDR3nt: TGTGCCAGCAGCTTCCAGGGGGCTCTGGGAGAGCAGTACTTC

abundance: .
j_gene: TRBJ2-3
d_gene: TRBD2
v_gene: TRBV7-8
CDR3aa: CASSFLGLAGTDTQYF
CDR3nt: TGTGCCAGCAGCTTTTTGGGACTAGCGGGAACAGATACGCAGTATTTT

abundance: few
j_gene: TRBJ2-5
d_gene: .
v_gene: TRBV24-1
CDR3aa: CATSNGGLETQYF
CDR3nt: TGTGCCACCAGCAATGGCGGATTGGAGACCCAGTACTTC

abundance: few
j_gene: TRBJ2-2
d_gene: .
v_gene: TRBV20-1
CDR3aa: CSAGGNTGELFF
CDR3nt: TGCAGTGCTGGGGGGAACACCGGGGAGCTGTTTTTT

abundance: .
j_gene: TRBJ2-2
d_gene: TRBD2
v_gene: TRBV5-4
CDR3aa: CASSLVRLAGEAGELFF
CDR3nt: TGTGCCAGCAGCTTGGTGCGCCTAGCGGGAGAAGCCGGGGAGCTGTTTTTT

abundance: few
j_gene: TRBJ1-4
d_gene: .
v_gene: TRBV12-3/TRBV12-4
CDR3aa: CASSRDLNEKLFF
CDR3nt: TGTGCCAGCAGTCGAGATCTTAATGAAAAACTGTTTTTT

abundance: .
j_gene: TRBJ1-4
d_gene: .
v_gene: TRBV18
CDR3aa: CASSPRDIVSNEKLFF
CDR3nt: TGTGCCAGCTCACCGAGGGACATCGTCTCTAATGAAAAACTGTTTTTT

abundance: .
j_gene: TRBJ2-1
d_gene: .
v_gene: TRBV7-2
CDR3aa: CASSLIVNVGNEQFF
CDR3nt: TGTGCCAGCAGCTTGATCGTTAACGTGGGGAATGAGCAGTTCTTC

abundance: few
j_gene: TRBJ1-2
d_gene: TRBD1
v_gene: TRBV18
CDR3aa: CASSPKPGQGRNYGYTF
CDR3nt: TGTGCCAGCTCACCAAAACCGGGACAGGGGAGGAACTATGGCTACACCTTC

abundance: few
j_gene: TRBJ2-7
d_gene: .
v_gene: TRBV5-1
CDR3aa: CASSLAVGYEQYF
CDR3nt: TGCGCCAGCAGCTTGGCCGTGGGGTACGAGCAGTACTTC

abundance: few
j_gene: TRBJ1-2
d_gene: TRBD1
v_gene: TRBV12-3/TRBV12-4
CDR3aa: CASSLSLGTGKDYTF
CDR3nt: TGTGCCAGCAGTTTGAGTCTGGGGACAGGGAAGGACTACACCTTC

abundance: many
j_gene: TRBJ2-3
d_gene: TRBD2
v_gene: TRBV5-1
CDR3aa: CASSWSGGSTDTQYF
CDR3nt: TGCGCCAGCAGCTGGAGCGGGGGGAGCACAGATACGCAGTATTTT

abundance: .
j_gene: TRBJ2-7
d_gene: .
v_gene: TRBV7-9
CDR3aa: CASSLGRGPHEQYF
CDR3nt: TGTGCCAGCAGCTTAGGGAGGGGTCCCCACGAGCAGTACTTC

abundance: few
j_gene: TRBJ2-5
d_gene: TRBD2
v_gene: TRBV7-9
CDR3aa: CASTTPGGETQYF
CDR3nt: TGTGCCAGCACCACCCCGGGGGGAGAGACCCAGTACTTC

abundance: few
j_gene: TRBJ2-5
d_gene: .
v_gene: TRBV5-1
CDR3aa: CATSEGYTQGGQYF
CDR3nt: TGCGCCACCTCAGAGGGCTACACCCAGGGTGGCCAGTACTTC

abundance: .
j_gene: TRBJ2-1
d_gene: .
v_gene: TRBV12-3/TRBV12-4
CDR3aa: CASSLKFSNQRFF
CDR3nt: TGTGCCAGCAGTTTAAAGTTTTCTAATCAGCGGTTCTTC

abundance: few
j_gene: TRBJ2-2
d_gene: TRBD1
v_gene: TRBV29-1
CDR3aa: CSVGDRGRSGELFF
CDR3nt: TGCAGCGTTGGGGACAGGGGACGATCCGGGGAGCTGTTTTTT

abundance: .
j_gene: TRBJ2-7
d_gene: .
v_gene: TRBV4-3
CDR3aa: CASSQLLGHLYEQYF
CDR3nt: TGCGCCAGCAGCCAACTCTTGGGACACCTTTACGAGCAGTACTTC

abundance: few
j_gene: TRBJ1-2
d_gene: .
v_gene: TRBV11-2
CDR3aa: CASSQTGRHGYTF
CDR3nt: TGTGCCAGCAGCCAAACAGGGAGGCATGGCTACACCTTC

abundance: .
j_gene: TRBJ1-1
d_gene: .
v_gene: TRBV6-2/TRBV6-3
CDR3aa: CASSPARVKNTEAFF
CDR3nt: TGTGCCAGCAGCCCAGCCAGGGTCAAGAACACTGAAGCTTTCTTT

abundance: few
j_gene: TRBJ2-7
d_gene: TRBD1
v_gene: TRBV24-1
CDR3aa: CATSDPSRQGAYEQYF
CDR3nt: TGTGCCACCAGTGATCCCAGCAGACAGGGGGCCTACGAGCAGTACTTC

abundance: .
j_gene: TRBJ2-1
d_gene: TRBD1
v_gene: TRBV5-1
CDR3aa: CASSLEAGQGNNEQFF
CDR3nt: TGCGCCAGCAGCTTAGAAGCGGGACAGGGGAACAATGAGCAGTTCTTC

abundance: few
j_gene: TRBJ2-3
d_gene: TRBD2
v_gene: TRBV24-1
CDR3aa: CATSESLAGDTDTQYF
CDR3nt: TGTGCCACCAGTGAATCGCTAGCGGGGGACACAGATACGCAGTATTTT

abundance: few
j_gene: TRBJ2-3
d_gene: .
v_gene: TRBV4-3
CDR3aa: CASSPQALVSGTDTQYF
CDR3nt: TGCGCCAGCAGCCCACAAGCCTTGGTGTCGGGGACAGATACGCAGTATTTT

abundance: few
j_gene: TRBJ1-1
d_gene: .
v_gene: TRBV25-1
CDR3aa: CASSVRGRARGTEAFF
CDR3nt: TGTGCCAGCAGTGTGCGGGGCAGGGCACGTGGCACTGAAGCTTTCTTT

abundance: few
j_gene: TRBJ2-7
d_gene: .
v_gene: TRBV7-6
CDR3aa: CASSLGLAGEQYF
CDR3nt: TGTGCCAGCAGCTTGGGGCTGGCCGGCGAGCAGTACTTC

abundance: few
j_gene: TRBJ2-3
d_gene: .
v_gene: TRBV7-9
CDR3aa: CASSRAGDRAADTQYF
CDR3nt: TGTGCCAGCAGCCGAGCGGGAGACAGGGCTGCAGATACGCAGTATTTT

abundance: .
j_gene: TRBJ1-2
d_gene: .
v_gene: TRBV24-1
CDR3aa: CATSDRSGGYGYTF
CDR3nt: TGTGCCACCAGTGATCGGTCCGGGGGCTATGGCTACACCTTC